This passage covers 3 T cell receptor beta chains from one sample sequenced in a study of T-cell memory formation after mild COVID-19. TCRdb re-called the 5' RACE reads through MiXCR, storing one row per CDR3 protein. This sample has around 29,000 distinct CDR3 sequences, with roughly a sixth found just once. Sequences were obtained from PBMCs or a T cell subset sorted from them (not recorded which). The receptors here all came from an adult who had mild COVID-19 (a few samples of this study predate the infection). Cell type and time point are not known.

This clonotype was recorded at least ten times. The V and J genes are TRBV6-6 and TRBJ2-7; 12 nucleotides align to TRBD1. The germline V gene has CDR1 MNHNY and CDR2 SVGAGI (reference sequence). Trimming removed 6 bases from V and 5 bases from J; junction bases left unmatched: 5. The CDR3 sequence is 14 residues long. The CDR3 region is CASSRDRGQDEQYF. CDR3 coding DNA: TGTGCCAGCAGCAGGGACAGGGGGCAGGACGAGCAGTACTTC.

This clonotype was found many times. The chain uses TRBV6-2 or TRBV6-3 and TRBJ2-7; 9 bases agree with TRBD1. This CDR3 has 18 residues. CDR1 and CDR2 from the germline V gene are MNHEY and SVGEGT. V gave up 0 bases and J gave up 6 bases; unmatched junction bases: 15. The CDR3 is CASSYSRTGVFIIGEQYF. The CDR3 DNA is TGTGCCAGCAGTTACTCACGGACAGGGGTGTTTATAATCGGCGAGCAGTACTTC.

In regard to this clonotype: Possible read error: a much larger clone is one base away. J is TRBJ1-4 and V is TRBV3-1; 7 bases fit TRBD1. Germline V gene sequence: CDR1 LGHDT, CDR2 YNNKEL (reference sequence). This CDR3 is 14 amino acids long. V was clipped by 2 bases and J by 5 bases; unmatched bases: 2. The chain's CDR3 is CASSQKGANEKLFF. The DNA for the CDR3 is TGTGCCAGCAGCCAAAAGGGGGCGAATGAAAAACTGTTTTTT.